This is a list of T cell receptor beta chains from one sample in a study of cytomegalovirus exposure and HLA in healthy donors. TCRdb keeps only in-frame clones here, not all; method: immunoSEQ multiplex PCR. The sample includes over 150,000 clones, roughly 83% of them seen just once. The sequenced sample consisted of PBMCs. The receptors here all came from a man aged 30-40 years in good health and CMV-seropositive. The CDR3 runs from the conserved cysteine through the conserved F or W. D genes are given only for firm matches. Size values are once, few and many counts, or a class for expanded clones, and some rows have none.

J	D	size	V	DNA	CDR3
TRBJ2-7	TRBD2	NA	TRBV15	TGTGCCACCAGCAGAGAGTGGGGAGGGCCGGCCCGCCTCTACGAGCAGTACTTC	CATSREWGGPARLYEQYF
TRBJ2-1	NA	few	TRBV19	TGTGCCAGTAGCGAAGGGGGCTACAATGAGCAGTTCTTC	CASSEGGYNEQFF
TRBJ2-1	TRBD2	few	TRBV10-1	TGCGCCAGCAGTGAGTTTAGCGGGGGAGTGAATGAGCAGTTCTTC	CASSEFSGGVNEQFF
TRBJ2-2	TRBD2	NA	TRBV5-4	TGTGCCAGCAGCTTGGGGGGGACTATTACCGGGGAGCTGTTTTTT	CASSLGGTITGELFF
TRBJ1-4	NA	NA	TRBV5-6	TGTGCCAGCAGCTTGTCGGGGGGCTCTAATGAAAAACTGTTTTTT	CASSLSGGSNEKLFF
TRBJ2-7	TRBD2	NA	TRBV2	TGTGCCAGCAGTGGACTAGCGGGAGGCGAGCAGTACTTC	CASSGLAGGEQYF
TRBJ1-1	TRBD1	NA	TRBV10-3	TGTGCCATCAGCAAGACAGGGCCGGACACTGAAGCTTTCTTT	CAISKTGPDTEAFF
TRBJ2-1	TRBD1	NA	TRBV5-1	TGCGCCAGCAGCGGCGGACAGGGAGGCAATGAGCAGTTCTTC	CASSGGQGGNEQFF
TRBJ1-1	TRBD1	NA	TRBV6-5	TGTGCCAGCAGTTACCGGACAGGGGGCAGTGAAGCTTTCTTT	CASSYRTGGSEAFF
TRBJ2-2	NA	few	TRBV6-6	TGTGCGATCCGAGATTTAAACACCGGGGAGCTGTTTTTT	CAIRDLNTGELFF
TRBJ2-7	TRBD1	NA	TRBV13	TGTGCCAGCAGCCGCGGACAGGGCCACGAGCAGTACTTC	CASSRGQGHEQYF
TRBJ2-5	TRBD1	once	TRBV6-1	TGTGCCAGCAGTGAAGTGGCAGGGGGACGTGTTGCGGAGACCCAGTACTTC	CASSEVAGGRVAETQYF
TRBJ2-3	TRBD2	NA	TRBV10-2	TGCGCCAGCAGTGAGTCTCGACTAGCGGGCTCCACAGATACGCAGTATTTT	CASSESRLAGSTDTQYF
TRBJ2-2	TRBD1	NA	TRBV19	TGTGCCAGTCTCCAGGGGGTAGGGACCGGGGAGCTGTTTTTT	CASLQGVGTGELFF
TRBJ2-7	TRBD1	NA	TRBV10-3	TGTGCCATCACCCAAAGGACAGGGGGCTACGAGCAGTACTTC	CAITQRTGGYEQYF
TRBJ1-4	NA	NA	TRBV30	TGTGCCCGGAGTGTACAGGTCGATAATGAAAAACTGTTTTTT	CARSVQVDNEKLFF
TRBJ2-7	NA	NA	TRBV29-1	TGCAGCGTTGAGCCCCGCGGAGGGGAGCAGTACTTC	CSVEPRGGEQYF
TRBJ1-3	NA	NA	TRBV10-1	TGCGCCAGCAGACAGTCCTCTGGAAACACCATATATTTT	CASRQSSGNTIYF
TRBJ2-7	TRBD2	NA	TRBV7-2	TGTGCCAGCAGAGCGGCTAGCGGGGGGAGCTCCTACGAGCAGTACTTC	CASRAASGGSSYEQYF
TRBJ2-5	TRBD2	NA	TRBV27	TGTGCCAGCAGTTTAAGACTAGCGGGGGGGAATGACCAGTACTTC	CASSLRLAGGNDQYF
TRBJ2-7	NA	once	TRBV6-1	TGTGCCAGCACCCAGACAGCGTACGAGCAGTACTTC	CASTQTAYEQYF
TRBJ2-7	NA	NA	TRBV6-6	TGTGCCAGCAGTCAACAGAGCTCCTACGAGCAGTACTTC	CASSQQSSYEQYF